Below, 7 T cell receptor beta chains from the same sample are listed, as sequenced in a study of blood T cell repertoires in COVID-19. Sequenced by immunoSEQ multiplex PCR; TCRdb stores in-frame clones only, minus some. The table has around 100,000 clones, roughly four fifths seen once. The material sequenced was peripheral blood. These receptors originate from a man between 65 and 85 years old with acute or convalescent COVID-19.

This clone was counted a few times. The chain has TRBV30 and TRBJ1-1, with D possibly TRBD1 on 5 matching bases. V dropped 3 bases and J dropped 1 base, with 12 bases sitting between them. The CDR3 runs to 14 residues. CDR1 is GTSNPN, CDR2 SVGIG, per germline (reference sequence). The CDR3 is CAWSAGGRNTEAFF. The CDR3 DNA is TGTGCCTGGAGCGCGGGGGGTCGGAACACTGAAGCTTTCTTT.

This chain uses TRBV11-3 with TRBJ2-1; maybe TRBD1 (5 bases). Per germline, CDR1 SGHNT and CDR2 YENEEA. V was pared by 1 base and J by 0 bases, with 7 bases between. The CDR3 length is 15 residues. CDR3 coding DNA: TGTGCCAGCAGCTTAGGAGGACACTCCTACAATGAGCAGTTCTTC. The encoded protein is CASSLGGHSYNEQFF.

CDR3 amino acids: CASSKGQAHDGYTF. In nucleotides, the CDR3 is TGTGCCAGCAGTAAGGGGCAGGCTCACGATGGCTACACCTTC. The chain is built from TRBV28 and TRBJ1-2, with D possibly matching TRBD1 (5 bases). The V gene's germline CDR1 is MDHEN and CDR2 SYDVKM. The V gene lost 5 bases and the J gene lost 6 bases, with 16 bases spanning the gap. The CDR3 extends over 14 amino acids.

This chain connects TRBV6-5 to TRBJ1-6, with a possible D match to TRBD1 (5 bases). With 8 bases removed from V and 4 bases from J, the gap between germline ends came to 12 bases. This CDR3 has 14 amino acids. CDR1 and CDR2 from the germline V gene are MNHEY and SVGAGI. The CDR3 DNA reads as TGTGCCAGCTGGGGGGGAGAGTATAATTCACCCCTCCACTTT. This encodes CASWGGEYNSPLHF.

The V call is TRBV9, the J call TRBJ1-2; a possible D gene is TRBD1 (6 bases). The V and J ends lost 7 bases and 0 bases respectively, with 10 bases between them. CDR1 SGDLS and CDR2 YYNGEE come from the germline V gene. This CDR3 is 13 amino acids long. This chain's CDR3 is CASRDNTNYGYTF. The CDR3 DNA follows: TGTGCCAGCCGGGACAACACTAACTATGGCTACACCTTC.

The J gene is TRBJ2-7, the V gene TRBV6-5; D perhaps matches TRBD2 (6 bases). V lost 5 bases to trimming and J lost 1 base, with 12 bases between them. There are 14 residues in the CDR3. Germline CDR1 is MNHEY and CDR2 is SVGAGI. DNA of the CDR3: TGTGCCAGCAGTCGTCCGGGACTTTCCTACGAGCAGTACTTC. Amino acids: CASSRPGLSYEQYF.

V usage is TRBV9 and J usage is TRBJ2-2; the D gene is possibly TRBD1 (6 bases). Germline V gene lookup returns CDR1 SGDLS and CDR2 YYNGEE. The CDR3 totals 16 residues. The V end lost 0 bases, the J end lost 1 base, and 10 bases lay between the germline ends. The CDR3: CASSVEGVMNTGELFF. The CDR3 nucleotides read TGTGCCAGCAGCGTAGAGGGGGTCATGAACACCGGGGAGCTGTTTTTT.